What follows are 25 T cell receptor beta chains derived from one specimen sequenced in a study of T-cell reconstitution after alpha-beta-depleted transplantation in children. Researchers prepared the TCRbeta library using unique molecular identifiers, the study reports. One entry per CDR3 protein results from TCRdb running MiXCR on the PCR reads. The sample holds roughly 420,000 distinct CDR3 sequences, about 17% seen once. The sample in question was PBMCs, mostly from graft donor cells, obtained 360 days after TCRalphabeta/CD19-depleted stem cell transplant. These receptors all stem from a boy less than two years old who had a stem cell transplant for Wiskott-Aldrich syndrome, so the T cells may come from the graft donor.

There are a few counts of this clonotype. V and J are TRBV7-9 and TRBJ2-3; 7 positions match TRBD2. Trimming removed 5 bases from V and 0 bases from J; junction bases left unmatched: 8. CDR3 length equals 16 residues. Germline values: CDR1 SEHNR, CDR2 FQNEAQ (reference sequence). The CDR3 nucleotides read TGTGCCAGCAGCCCCCGGTCGCGGGAGAGCACAGATACGCAGTATTTT. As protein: CASSPRSRESTDTQYF.

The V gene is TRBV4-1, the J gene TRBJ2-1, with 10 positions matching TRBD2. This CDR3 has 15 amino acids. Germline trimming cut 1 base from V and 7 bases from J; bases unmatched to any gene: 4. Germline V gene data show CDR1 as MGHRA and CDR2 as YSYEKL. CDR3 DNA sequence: TGCGCCAGCAGCCAAGGAGCGGGAGGGGTGAATGAGCAGTTCTTC. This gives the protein CASSQGAGGVNEQFF.

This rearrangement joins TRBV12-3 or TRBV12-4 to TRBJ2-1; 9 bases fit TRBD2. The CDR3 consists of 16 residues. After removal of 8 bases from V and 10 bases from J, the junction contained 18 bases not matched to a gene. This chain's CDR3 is CASSWETSGWGGEQFF. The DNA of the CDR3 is TGTGCCAGCTCCTGGGAGACTAGCGGTTGGGGGGGGGAGCAGTTCTTC.

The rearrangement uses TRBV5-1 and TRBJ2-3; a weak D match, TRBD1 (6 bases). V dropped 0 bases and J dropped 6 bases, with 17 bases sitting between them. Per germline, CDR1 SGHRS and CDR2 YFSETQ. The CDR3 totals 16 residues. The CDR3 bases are TGCGCCAGCAGCTTGGGACAGGATTGGCCCACGGATACGCAGTATTTT. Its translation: CASSLGQDWPTDTQYF. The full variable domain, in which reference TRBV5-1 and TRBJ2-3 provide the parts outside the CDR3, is KAGVTQTPRYLIKTRGQQVTLSCSPISGHRSVSWYQQTPGQGLQFLFEYFSETQRNKGNFPGRFSGRQFSNSRSEMNVSTLELGDSALYLCASSLGQDWPTDTQYFGPGTRLTVL.

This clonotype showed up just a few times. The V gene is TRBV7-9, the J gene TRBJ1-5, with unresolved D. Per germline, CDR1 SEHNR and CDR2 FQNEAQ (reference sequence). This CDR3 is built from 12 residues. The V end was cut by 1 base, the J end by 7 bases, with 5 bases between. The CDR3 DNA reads TGTGCCAGCAGCTTAGGGAGGCAGCCCCAGCATTTT. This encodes CASSLGRQPQHF.

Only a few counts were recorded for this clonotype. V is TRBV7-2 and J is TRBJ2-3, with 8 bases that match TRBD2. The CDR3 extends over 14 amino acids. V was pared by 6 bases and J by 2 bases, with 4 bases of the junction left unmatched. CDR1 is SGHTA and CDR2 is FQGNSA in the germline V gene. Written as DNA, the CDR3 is TGTGCCAGCAGGCGGACTAGCTTCACAGATACGCAGTATTTT. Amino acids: CASRRTSFTDTQYF.

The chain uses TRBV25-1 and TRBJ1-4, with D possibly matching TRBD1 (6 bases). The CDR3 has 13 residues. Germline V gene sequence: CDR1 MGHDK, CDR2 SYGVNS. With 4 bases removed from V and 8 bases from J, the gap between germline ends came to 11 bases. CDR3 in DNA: TGTGCCAGCAGTGGAGGGGGTAACGAAAAACTGTTTTTT. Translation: CASSGGGNEKLFF. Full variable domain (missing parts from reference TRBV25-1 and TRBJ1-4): EADIYQTPRYLVIGTGKKITLECSQTMGHDKMYWYQQDPGMELHLIHYSYGVNSTEKGDLSSESTVSRIRTEHFPLTLESARPSHTSQYLCASSGGGNEKLFFGSGTQLSVL.

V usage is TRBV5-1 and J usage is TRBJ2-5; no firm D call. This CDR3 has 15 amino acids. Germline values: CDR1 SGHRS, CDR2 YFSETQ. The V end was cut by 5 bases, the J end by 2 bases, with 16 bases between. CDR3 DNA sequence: TGCGCCAGCAGAGAAACGGACGTGGTTCAAGAGACCCAGTACTTC. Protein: CASRETDVVQETQYF.

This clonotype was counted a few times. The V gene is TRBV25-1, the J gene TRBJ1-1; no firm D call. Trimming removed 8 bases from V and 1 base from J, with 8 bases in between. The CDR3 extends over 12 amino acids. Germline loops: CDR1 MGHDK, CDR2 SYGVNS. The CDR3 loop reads CASVAENTEAFF. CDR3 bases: TGTGCCAGCGTAGCAGAGAACACTGAAGCTTTCTTT.

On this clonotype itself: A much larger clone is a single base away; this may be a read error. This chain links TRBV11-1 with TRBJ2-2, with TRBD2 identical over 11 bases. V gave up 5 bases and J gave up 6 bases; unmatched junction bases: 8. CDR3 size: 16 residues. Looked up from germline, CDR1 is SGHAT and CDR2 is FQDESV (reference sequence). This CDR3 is CASSLRLAGFSGELFF. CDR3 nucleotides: TGTGCCAGCAGCCTGAGACTAGCGGGGTTTTCCGGGGAGCTGTTTTTT.

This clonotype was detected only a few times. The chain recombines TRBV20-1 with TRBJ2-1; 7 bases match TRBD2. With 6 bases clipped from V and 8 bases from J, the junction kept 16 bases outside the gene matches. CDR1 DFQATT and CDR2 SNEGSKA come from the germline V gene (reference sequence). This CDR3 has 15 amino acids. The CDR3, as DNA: TGCAGTGCCTTAAAGATGGGAGGGCCGAGGGATGAGCAGTTCTTC. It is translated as CSALKMGGPRDEQFF.

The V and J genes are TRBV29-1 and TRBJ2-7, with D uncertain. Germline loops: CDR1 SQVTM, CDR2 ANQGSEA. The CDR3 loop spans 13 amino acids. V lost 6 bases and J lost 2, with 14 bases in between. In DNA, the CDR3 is TGCAGCGTCCAAGGAAAGGCCACCTACGAGCAGTACTTC. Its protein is CSVQGKATYEQYF.

Here the CDR3 DNA reads TGTGCCAGCAGCAAAACAGGGAACACAGATACGCAGTATTTT. This encodes CASSKTGNTDTQYF. The chain is built from TRBV5-4 and TRBJ2-3, with D possibly TRBD1 on 6 matching bases. Germline V CDR1 and CDR2: SGHNT, YYREEE (reference sequence). V shed 4 bases and J shed 2 bases, with 11 bases lying between them. This CDR3 has 14 residues.

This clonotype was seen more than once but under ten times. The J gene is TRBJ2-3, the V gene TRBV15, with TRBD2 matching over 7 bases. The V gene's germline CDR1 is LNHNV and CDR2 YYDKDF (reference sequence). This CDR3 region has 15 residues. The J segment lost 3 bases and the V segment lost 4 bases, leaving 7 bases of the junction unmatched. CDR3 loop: CATSIQAGRTDTQYF. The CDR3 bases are TGTGCCACCAGCATCCAAGCGGGAAGGACAGATACGCAGTATTTT.

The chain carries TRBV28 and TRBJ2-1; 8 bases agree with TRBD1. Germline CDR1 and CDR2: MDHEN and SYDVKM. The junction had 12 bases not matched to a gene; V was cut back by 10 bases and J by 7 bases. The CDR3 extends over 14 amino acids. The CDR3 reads CATRTRQGRNEQFF. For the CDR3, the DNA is TGTGCCACCCGCACGAGACAGGGGAGGAATGAGCAGTTCTTC.

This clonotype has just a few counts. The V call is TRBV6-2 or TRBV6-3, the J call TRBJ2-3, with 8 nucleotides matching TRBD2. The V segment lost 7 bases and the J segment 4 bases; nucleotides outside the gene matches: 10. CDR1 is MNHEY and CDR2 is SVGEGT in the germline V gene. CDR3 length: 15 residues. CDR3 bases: TGTGCCAGCACGCCGGGACTAGTGGAGGCAGATACGCAGTATTTT. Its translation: CASTPGLVEADTQYF.

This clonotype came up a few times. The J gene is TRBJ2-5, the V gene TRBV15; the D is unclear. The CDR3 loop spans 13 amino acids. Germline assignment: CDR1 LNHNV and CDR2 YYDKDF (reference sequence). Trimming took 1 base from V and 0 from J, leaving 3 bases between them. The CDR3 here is CATSRGYQETQYF. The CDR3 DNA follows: TGTGCCACCAGCAGAGGGTACCAAGAGACCCAGTACTTC. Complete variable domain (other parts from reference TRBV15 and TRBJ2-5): DAMVIQNPRYQVTQFGKPVTLSCSQTLNHNVMYWYQQKSSQAPKLLFHYYDKDFNNEADTPDNFQSRRPNTSFCFLDIRSPGLGDTAMYLCATSRGYQETQYFGPGTRLLVL.

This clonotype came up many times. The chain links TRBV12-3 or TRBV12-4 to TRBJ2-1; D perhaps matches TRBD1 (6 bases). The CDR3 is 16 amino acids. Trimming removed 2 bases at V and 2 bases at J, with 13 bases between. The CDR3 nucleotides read TGTGCCAGCAGTTTACCGGGACACACTCCCTACAATGAGCAGTTCTTC. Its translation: CASSLPGHTPYNEQFF.

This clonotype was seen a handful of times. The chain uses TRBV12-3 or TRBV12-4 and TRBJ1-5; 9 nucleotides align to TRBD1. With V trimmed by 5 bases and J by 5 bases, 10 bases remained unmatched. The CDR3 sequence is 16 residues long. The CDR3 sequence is CASSLGTGLRDQPQHF. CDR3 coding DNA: TGTGCCAGCAGTCTAGGGACAGGGCTTAGGGATCAGCCCCAGCATTTT.

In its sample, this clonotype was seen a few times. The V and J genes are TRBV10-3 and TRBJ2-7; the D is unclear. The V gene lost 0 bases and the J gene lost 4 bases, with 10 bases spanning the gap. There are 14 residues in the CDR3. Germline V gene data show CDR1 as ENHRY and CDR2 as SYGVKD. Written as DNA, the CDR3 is TGTGCCATCAGTGAGTCTCTTATTATGTACGAGCAGTACTTC. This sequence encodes CAISESLIMYEQYF.

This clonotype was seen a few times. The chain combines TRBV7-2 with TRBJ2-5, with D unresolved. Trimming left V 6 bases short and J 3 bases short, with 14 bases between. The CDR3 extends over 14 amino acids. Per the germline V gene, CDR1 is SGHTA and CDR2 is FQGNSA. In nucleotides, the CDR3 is TGTGCCAGCAGGCAAACATACCCTGAAGAGACCCAGTACTTC. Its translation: CASRQTYPEETQYF. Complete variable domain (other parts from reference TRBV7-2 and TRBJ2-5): GAGVSQSPSNKVTEKGKDVELRCDPISGHTALYWYRQSLGQGLEFLIYFQGNSAPDKSGLPSDRFSAERTGGSVSTLTIQRTQQEDSAVYLCASRQTYPEETQYFGPGTRLLVL.

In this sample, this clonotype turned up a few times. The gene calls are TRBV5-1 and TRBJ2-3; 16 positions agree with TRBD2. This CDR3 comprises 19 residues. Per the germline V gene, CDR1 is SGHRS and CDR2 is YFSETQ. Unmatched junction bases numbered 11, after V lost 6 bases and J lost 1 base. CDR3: CASNWAGTSGRARTDTQYF. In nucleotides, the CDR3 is TGCGCCAGCAACTGGGCCGGGACTAGCGGGAGGGCGCGCACAGATACGCAGTATTTT.

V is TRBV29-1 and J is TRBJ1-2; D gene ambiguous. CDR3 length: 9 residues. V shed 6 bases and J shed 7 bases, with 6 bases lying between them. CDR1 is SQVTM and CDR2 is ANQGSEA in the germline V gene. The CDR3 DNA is TGCAGCGTAGACGTTGGCTACACCTTC. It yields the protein CSVDVGYTF.

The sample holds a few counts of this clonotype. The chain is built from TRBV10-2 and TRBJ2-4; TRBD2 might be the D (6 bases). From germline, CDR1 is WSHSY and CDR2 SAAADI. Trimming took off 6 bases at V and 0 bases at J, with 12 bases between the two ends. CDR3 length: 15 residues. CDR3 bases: TGCGCCAGCAGCCGGGAGCGACTAGCCAAAAACATTCAGTACTTC. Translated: CASSRERLAKNIQYF.

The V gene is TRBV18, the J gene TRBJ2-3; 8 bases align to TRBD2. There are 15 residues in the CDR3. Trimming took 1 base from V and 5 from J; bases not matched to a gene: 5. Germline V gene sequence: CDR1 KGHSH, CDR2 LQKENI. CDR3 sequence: CASSPLMTSVDTQYF. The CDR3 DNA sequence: TGTGCCAGCTCACCACTAATGACTAGCGTAGATACGCAGTATTTT.